The present T cell receptor (beta chain) was sequenced within a study of Ad26.COV2.S vaccination and SARS-CoV-2 variants. The protocol was immunoSEQ multiplex PCR, while the TCRdb copy is restricted to in-frame clones and leaves out a portion. In the table there are some 270,000 clones, around 90% of which are singletons. The CDR3 runs to 14 residues. Germline values: CDR1 KGHSH, CDR2 LQKENI. Trimming pared 0 bases from V and 0 bases from J, leaving 5 bases between. Treatment specified: around 19 received Ad26.COV2.S at low or high dose, single or two shots; several received placebo; per-sample allocation not given. Samples came from day 63 after the first vaccine or placebo injection.

The chain joins TRBV18 to TRBJ1-2; D is undetermined. The specimen comprised peripheral blood, sampled in a trial of Ad26.COV2.S vaccine versus placebo. The receptor comes from a person aged 18 to 59 who received the Ad26.COV2.S COVID-19 vaccine or a placebo. The CDR3 region is CASSPPIANYGYTF. The CDR3 coding sequence is TGTGCCAGCTCACCACCTATAGCTAACTATGGCTACACCTTC. The full variable domain, with the rest looked up from reference TRBV18 and TRBJ1-2, is NAGVMQNPRHLVRRRGQEARLRCSPMKGHSHVYWYRQLPEEGLKFMVYLQKENIIDESGMPKERFSAEFPKEGPSILRIQQVVRGDSAAYFCASSPPIANYGYTFGSGTRLTVV.